This entry lists 32 T cell receptor beta chains sequenced from one sample in a study of spatial heterogeneity in lung cancer (dated by TCRdb to between 2018 and 2021). The time point label for this specimen denotes: sample taken at primary tumor resection. The library was produced with 5' RACE. This sample was sequenced with a NextSeq 500. TCRdb itself trimmed the public reads at Q25 with fastp, ran MiXCR and retained productive beta chains. CDR3 protein sequences are deduplicated, and each keeps its most common genes and DNA. This sample holds around 87,000 distinct CDR3 sequences; 9.5% to 15% were observed only once. Over 40% of the sample lies in the top ten. Source: PBMCs, taken at surgery. The receptor source for this set is a male donor with early-stage non-small cell lung cancer.

This clonotype appeared a few times. This chain connects TRBV28 to TRBJ2-1; TRBD1 aligns across 7 bases. Germline V gene sequence: CDR1 MDHEN, CDR2 SYDVKM. The CDR3 is 14 residues long. The trim removed 6 bases at V and 5 bases at J, leaving 7 bases unmatched. The CDR3 loop reads CASSLDRTDNEQFF. CDR3 nucleotides: TGTGCCAGCAGCCTGGACAGGACCGACAATGAGCAGTTCTTC.

This rearrangement joins TRBV12-3 or TRBV12-4 to TRBJ2-7, with 7 nucleotides matching TRBD2. V was clipped by 6 bases and J by 3 bases; unmatched bases: 8. The CDR3 totals 14 residues. The CDR3 sequence is CASSRSSGDYEQYF. The CDR3 nucleotides are TGTGCCAGCAGCCGTTCTAGCGGTGACTACGAGCAGTACTTC.

J is TRBJ2-1 and V is TRBV6-5; D remains unclear. This CDR3 contains 16 residues. Trimming pared 4 bases from V and 4 bases from J, leaving 17 bases between. Germline values: CDR1 MNHEY, CDR2 SVGAGI. This chain's CDR3 is CASSSSDGLTYNEQFF. In DNA, the CDR3 is TGTGCCAGCAGTTCGAGCGACGGGTTGACTTACAATGAGCAGTTCTTC.

This clonotype was detected only a few times. This chain links TRBV27 with TRBJ1-6; perhaps TRBD1 as D (5 bases). The CDR3 consists of 13 residues. Germline values: CDR1 MNHEY, CDR2 SMNVEV (reference sequence). V was pared by 6 bases and J by 10 bases, with 13 bases between. CDR3 protein: CASSSGYPSPLHF. CDR3 DNA: TGTGCCAGCAGCTCAGGGTATCCCTCACCCCTCCACTTT.

The chain is built from TRBV5-1 and TRBJ2-1; 8 nucleotides line up with TRBD2. The germline V gene encodes CDR1 SGHRS and CDR2 YFSETQ. Losses at the gene ends were 1 base for V and 6 bases for J; bases not matched to a gene: 0. There are 13 residues in the CDR3. The CDR3 bases are TGCGCCAGCAGCTTGCGGGGGGGCAATGAGCAGTTCTTC. It codes for CASSLRGGNEQFF. The complete variable domain, with remaining parts taken from reference TRBV5-1 and TRBJ2-1, reads KAGVTQTPRYLIKTRGQQVTLSCSPISGHRSVSWYQQTPGQGLQFLFEYFSETQRNKGNFPGRFSGRQFSNSRSEMNVSTLELGDSALYLCASSLRGGNEQFFGPGTRLTVL.

This clonotype was seen at least ten times. The gene calls are TRBV20-1 and TRBJ2-1, with 9 bases fitting TRBD2. V shed 1 base and J 12 bases; nucleotides not matched to a gene: 7. CDR1 is DFQATT, CDR2 SNEGSKA, per germline (reference sequence). The CDR3 is 13 amino acids. The CDR3 sequence is CSARVTSGLPQFF. In DNA, the CDR3 is TGCAGTGCTAGAGTTACTAGCGGGCTTCCGCAGTTCTTC.

The gene calls are TRBV20-1 and TRBJ1-1; D is unresolved. Germline V CDR1 and CDR2: DFQATT, SNEGSKA (reference sequence). The CDR3 totals 14 residues. V was shortened by 1 base and J by 3 bases, with 12 bases between the two germline ends. The CDR3 DNA reads TGCAGTGCTAGAGCTCCGGAATCGGACACTGAAGCTTTCTTT. The encoded protein is CSARAPESDTEAFF.

The rearrangement joins TRBV9 to TRBJ2-7, with a tentative D call TRBD1 (7 bases). CDR3 size: 14 residues. The germline V gene encodes CDR1 SGDLS and CDR2 YYNGEE. The germline V and J ends were trimmed by 4 bases and 1 base, with 12 bases remaining between them. The CDR3 sequence: CASSPAGQSYEQYF. The CDR3 DNA reads TGTGCCAGCAGCCCCGCGGGACAGTCCTACGAGCAGTACTTC.

The chain couples TRBV11-2 to TRBJ1-6, with D unresolved. Per the germline V gene, CDR1 is SGHAT and CDR2 is FQNNGV. The ends were cut back, 5 bases at V and 9 bases at J, with 14 bases in the middle. The CDR3 has 14 amino acids. CDR3 loop: CASSPRTASSPLHF. CDR3 DNA sequence: TGTGCCAGCAGCCCCAGGACGGCCAGTTCACCCCTCCACTTT.

This clonotype was counted ten times or more. The chain has TRBV24-1 and TRBJ1-5; D possibly corresponds to TRBD1 (5 bases). The germline V gene has CDR1 KGHDR and CDR2 SFDVKD. Between the trimmed V and J ends, which lost 3 bases and 1 base, there was a span of 12 bases. The CDR3 is 16 amino acids. The CDR3 DNA reads as TGTGCCACCAGTGATGGGGCCAGGTCAAGCAATCAGCCCCAGCATTTT. Amino acids: CATSDGARSSNQPQHF.

This clonotype was detected only once. The chain employs TRBV28 and TRBJ2-1; D may be TRBD2 (5 bases). The CDR3 length is 14 residues. V dropped 5 bases and J dropped 6 bases, with 14 bases sitting between them. CDR1 and CDR2 from the germline V gene are MDHEN and SYDVKM. The CDR3 loop is CASSIGLAPNEQFF. The CDR3, as DNA: TGTGCCAGCAGTATTGGACTGGCCCCCAATGAGCAGTTCTTC.

The chain uses TRBV6-6 and TRBJ1-2; 9 bases map to TRBD1. The CDR3 is 14 residues long. Germline-derived CDR1 and CDR2 are MNHNY and SVGAGI (reference sequence). The V segment lost 5 bases and the J segment 2 bases; nucleotides outside the gene matches: 3. CDR3 region: CASSHDRGNYGYTF. The CDR3 region has the DNA TGTGCCAGCAGTCACGACAGGGGGAACTATGGCTACACCTTC.

The chain links TRBV5-1 to TRBJ1-5, with D possibly TRBD1 on 6 matching bases. The germline V gene has CDR1 SGHRS and CDR2 YFSETQ. This CDR3 comprises 17 residues. Trimming shortened V by 0 bases and J by 4 bases, and 17 bases separated the two germline ends. The CDR3 protein is CASSLGEGGIGNQPQHF. The CDR3 region has the DNA TGCGCCAGCAGCTTGGGAGAAGGGGGGATTGGAAATCAGCCCCAGCATTTT.

There are a few counts of this clonotype. This chain uses TRBV27 with TRBJ2-1, with 7 nucleotides matching TRBD2. The CDR3 has 15 amino acids. The ends lost 6 bases at V and 4 bases at J; junction bases unmatched: 9. Germline lookup yields CDR1 MNHEY and CDR2 SMNVEV (reference sequence). In nucleotides, the CDR3 is TGTGCCAGCAGCCCGCGGGCTAGCGGTTACAATGAGCAGTTCTTC. It specifies CASSPRASGYNEQFF.

This clonotype was detected only a few times. V usage is TRBV30 and J usage is TRBJ2-7, with D perhaps matching TRBD1 (6 bases). V was clipped by 6 bases and J by 5 bases, with 14 bases between them. The CDR3 is 12 residues long. The germline CDR1 and CDR2 sequences are GTSNPN and SVGIG (reference sequence). The CDR3 sequence is CACKKPGDEQYF. DNA for the CDR3: TGTGCCTGTAAAAAACCAGGGGACGAGCAGTACTTC.

The chain carries TRBV6-6 and TRBJ2-3; D may be TRBD2 (6 bases). This CDR3 region has 13 residues. V was shortened by 6 bases and J by 4 bases, with 11 bases between the two germline ends. Germline CDR1 is MNHNY and CDR2 is SVGAGI (reference sequence). Here the CDR3 reads CASSPGSPDTQYF. CDR3 coding DNA: TGTGCCAGCAGCCCCGGGAGCCCAGATACGCAGTATTTT.

The chain uses TRBV27 and TRBJ1-2, with 9 bases identical to TRBD1. V gave up 3 bases and J gave up 5 bases; unmatched junction bases: 10. The CDR3 has 16 residues. The germline V gene has CDR1 MNHEY and CDR2 SMNVEV (reference sequence). CDR3 bases: TGTGCCAGCAGTTTTCAATCCCGGGACAGGGTTTATGGCTACACCTTC. Translation: CASSFQSRDRVYGYTF.

This clonotype has just a few counts. This chain links TRBV7-3 with TRBJ1-6, with 10 positions matching TRBD1. Germline CDR1 SGHTA, CDR2 FQGTGA. V shed 5 bases and J 10 bases; nucleotides not matched to a gene: 8. The CDR3 totals 15 residues. The CDR3 here is CASSQLGQGTSPLHF. CDR3 in DNA: TGTGCCAGCAGCCAGCTGGGACAGGGGACATCACCCCTCCACTTT.

This clonotype was counted only a few times. The rearrangement links TRBV18 to TRBJ1-5; D remains ambiguous. CDR1 KGHSH and CDR2 LQKENI come from the germline V gene. The V and J ends lost 3 bases and 0 bases respectively, with 3 bases between them. The CDR3 contains 13 residues. The CDR3 loop reads CASSPDSNQPQHF. The CDR3 DNA follows: TGTGCCAGCTCACCCGATAGCAATCAGCCCCAGCATTTT.

Many counts were recorded for this clonotype. V usage is TRBV7-3 and J usage is TRBJ2-1; TRBD2 is a possible D gene (6 bases). Per germline, CDR1 SGHTA and CDR2 FQGTGA. The CDR3 runs 14 residues. Trimming took off 5 bases at V and 6 bases at J, with 14 bases between the two ends. The CDR3 sequence is CASSASGTFNEQFF. The CDR3 DNA reads as TGTGCCAGCAGCGCCTCCGGGACTTTCAATGAGCAGTTCTTC.

This sequence joins TRBV29-1 and TRBJ2-7; D ambiguous. The germline V and J ends were trimmed by 0 bases and 2 bases, with 14 bases remaining between them. Germline lookup yields CDR1 SQVTM and CDR2 ANQGSEA. This CDR3 comprises 15 residues. CDR3: CSVEDPAGLTYEQYF. CDR3 DNA sequence: TGCAGCGTTGAAGATCCTGCAGGTTTAACCTACGAGCAGTACTTC.

This clonotype was seen a handful of times. The J gene is TRBJ2-7, the V gene TRBV10-3, with D maybe TRBD2 (6 bases). There are 15 residues in the CDR3. In germline, CDR1 is ENHRY, CDR2 SYGVKD. V was shortened by 0 bases and J by 5 bases, with 14 bases between the two germline ends. CDR3 bases: TGTGCCATCAGTGAGTCCGGGGGAAGGAAAAACGAGCAGTACTTC. Protein product: CAISESGGRKNEQYF.

This clonotype was seen only a few times. V usage is TRBV6-2 or TRBV6-3 and J usage is TRBJ2-1; 10 bases line up with TRBD2. Trimming took 8 bases from V and 8 from J; bases not matched to a gene: 6. Germline loops: CDR1 MNHEY, CDR2 SVGEGT. There are 13 residues in the CDR3. CDR3 DNA: TGTGCCAGCGAGCGGGGGGGCCTTGATGAGCAGTTCTTC. It is translated as CASERGGLDEQFF.

The table lists this clonotype with many counts. The V and J genes are TRBV6-2 or TRBV6-3 and TRBJ2-5; D may be TRBD1 or TRBD2 (5 bases each). Germline CDR1 is MNHEY and CDR2 is SVGEGT. Trimming stripped 6 bases from V and 1 base from J, with 15 bases between. The CDR3 is 15 amino acids. CDR3 nucleotide sequence: TGTGCCAGCAGGGGACCGGAACGGCCCCAAGAGACCCAGTACTTC. Amino acid sequence: CASRGPERPQETQYF.

This clonotype was seen only a few times. The chain links TRBV6-5 to TRBJ2-7, with a weak D call TRBD1 (6 bases). V dropped 6 bases and J dropped 0 bases, with 15 bases sitting between them. Looked up from germline, CDR1 is MNHEY and CDR2 is SVGAGI. This CDR3 has 15 residues. For the CDR3, the DNA is TGTGCCAGCAGAAACCGACAGGAACGCTCCTACGAGCAGTACTTC. Residues: CASRNRQERSYEQYF.

This clonotype was seen a few times. V usage is TRBV5-1 and J usage is TRBJ2-7; 8 bases are shared with TRBD2. The V segment lost 0 bases and the J segment 3 bases; nucleotides outside the gene matches: 5. Germline-derived CDR1 and CDR2 are SGHRS and YFSETQ. This CDR3 comprises 15 residues. Written as DNA, the CDR3 is TGCGCCAGCAGCTTGGCCGGTAGCGGGGTCTACGAGCAGTACTTC. As protein: CASSLAGSGVYEQYF.

This clonotype has a handful of counts. This sequence joins TRBV10-3 and TRBJ2-3; TRBD1 matches 7 bases. CDR3 length: 13 residues. Losses at the gene ends were 8 bases for V and 2 bases for J; bases not matched to a gene: 4. Germline CDR1 and CDR2: ENHRY and SYGVKD. CDR3 nucleotide sequence: TGTGCCATCCTGGACAGGACCACAGATACGCAGTATTTT. Its translation: CAILDRTTDTQYF.

This clonotype was detected only once. The chain uses TRBV6-1 and TRBJ2-2; D is perhaps TRBD1 or TRBD2 (5 bases each). The CDR3 contains 15 residues. V shed 6 bases and J shed 10 bases, with 21 bases lying between them. In germline, CDR1 is MNHNS, CDR2 SASEGT. The CDR3 region is CASRPTGQVGEELFF. The DNA for the CDR3 is TGTGCCAGCAGACCTACCGGGCAGGTGGGGGAGGAGCTGTTTTTT.

Many counts were recorded for this clonotype. The chain recombines TRBV28 with TRBJ1-2; D call uncertain. CDR3 length equals 15 residues. V was shortened by 5 bases and J by 4 bases, with 17 bases between the two germline ends. CDR1 is MDHEN, CDR2 SYDVKM, per germline. CDR3 protein: CASSGPGLLGYGYTF. The CDR3 bases are TGTGCCAGCAGTGGACCCGGACTTCTCGGCTATGGCTACACCTTC.

This sequence joins TRBV3-1 and TRBJ1-5; the D is unclear. The CDR3 totals 13 residues. Germline-derived CDR1 and CDR2 are LGHDT and YNNKEL (reference sequence). Between the trimmed V and J ends, which lost 3 bases and 0 bases, there was a span of 3 bases. DNA for the CDR3: TGTGCCAGCAGCCACCGTAGCAATCAGCCCCAGCATTTT. This gives the protein CASSHRSNQPQHF.

This clonotype showed up just a few times. The V gene is TRBV12-3 or TRBV12-4, the J gene TRBJ2-3; D possibly corresponds to TRBD2 (5 bases). CDR3 length equals 15 residues. Trimming left V 3 bases short and J 5 bases short, with 15 bases between. The CDR3 region is CASSFDQRPRDTQYF. The CDR3 bases are TGTGCCAGCAGTTTTGATCAGCGGCCTCGAGATACGCAGTATTTT.

Regarding this clonotype: A much larger clone differs by one base, so this may be a read error. The chain links TRBV15 to TRBJ1-2; D remains unclear. Between the trimmed V and J ends, which lost 3 bases and 7 bases, there was a span of 12 bases. This CDR3 region has 13 residues. Germline V gene lookup returns CDR1 LNHNV and CDR2 YYDKDF (reference sequence). CDR3 nucleotides: TGTGCCACCAGCAGTGAGAAGCTGGGTGGCTACACCTTC. Its protein is CATSSEKLGGYTF.